Sequencing of this T cell receptor (beta chain) was carried out in a study of graft-versus-host responses after intestinal transplantation. Study observations and caveats: In recipient marrow, GvH clones were found, and some appeared first in ileum or blood.

V lost 2 bases and J 2 bases, leaving 9 bases between the germline ends. CDR3 length equals 14 residues. Germline lookup yields CDR1 MNHEY and CDR2 SVGAGI. The protocol was immunoSEQ multiplex PCR, while the TCRdb copy is restricted to in-frame clones and leaves out a portion. The table records fewer than 8,000 clones, about a fifth of them present only once. With roughly 200,000 irradiated, violet-dye-labeled stimulator cells, roughly 200,000 CFSE-labeled responder cells were plated. Specimen: alloreactive CD4+ T cells from a mixed lymphocyte reaction culture, collected before transplantation. Subset here: CFSE-low proliferating T cells sorted from roughly 6-day pre-transplant mixed lymphocyte reaction (GvH or HvG direction). The chain combines TRBV6-5 with TRBJ1-2; D is unclear. This sequence was found in a human patient who was an organ donor for intestinal transplantation. CDR3 DNA sequence: TGTGCCAGCAGTTACCAAAGGGCAAACTATGGCTACACCTTC. Its translation: CASSYQRANYGYTF.